Listed here is a single T cell receptor (beta chain). The protocol was immunoSEQ multiplex PCR, while the TCRdb copy is restricted to in-frame clones and leaves out a portion. The table shows fewer than 180,000 clones, with approximately 86% occurring only once. The entry originates in a study of blood T cell repertoires in COVID-19. Study background: From the United States, Italy and Spain came samples of acute and convalescent COVID-19.

Trimming at V came to 1 base and at J to 2 bases, leaving 5 bases not matched to a gene. The CDR3 totals 15 residues. Germline V gene data show CDR1 as MGHRA and CDR2 as YSYEKL. The J gene is TRBJ2-7, the V gene TRBV4-1, with 7 bases lining up with TRBD1. Sequenced material: peripheral blood. The TCR originated in a man aged 65-85 years with acute or convalescent COVID-19. This CDR3 reads CASSQGQGRTYEQYF. The DNA of the CDR3 is TGCGCCAGCAGCCAAGGACAGGGCCGAACCTACGAGCAGTACTTC.